The sequence of this T cell receptor (beta chain) was determined in a study of blood T cell repertoires in COVID-19. Study background: COVID-19 samples collected from the United States, Italy and Spain covered acute and convalescent phases. PBMCs, B-cell-depleted T cells, or T cells provided the cDNA or gDNA that made up the material.

This clone was counted only a few times. The authors' processing: The assay estimated nucleated cells by amplifying reference gene primers. Assay used: immunoSEQ multiplex PCR; TCRdb lists only in-frame clones, some missing. V, J and clone size derive from that table, while D and trimming were established from the DNA sequence. Among a few hundred thousand clones, roughly nine tenths were seen once, and the ten largest hold about 4.6%. V was cut by 2 bases and J by 1 base, with 14 bases left in between. There are 16 residues in the CDR3. Germline CDR1 and CDR2: SGHAT and FQNNGV. V usage is TRBV11-2 and J usage is TRBJ1-1; D remains unclear. The sequenced sample consisted of peripheral blood. The receptor was isolated from a woman in her thirties or forties who had recovered from COVID-19. CDR3 amino acids: CASSLRNGHGNTEAFF. The CDR3, as DNA: TGTGCCAGCAGCTTACGTAATGGGCACGGGAACACTGAAGCTTTCTTT.